The present T cell receptor (beta chain) was sequenced within a study of CD4 T cells in relation to SARS-CoV-2 and coronaviruses. On this clone itself: Its antigen is unidentified.

Germline lookup yields CDR1 LNHDA and CDR2 SQIVND (reference sequence). This CDR3 comprises 18 residues. V dropped 4 bases and J dropped 4; count of bases not matched to a gene: 17. Libraries were prepared by immunoSEQ multiplex PCR; TCRdb keeps only in-frame clonotypes and omits some of them. The sample comprises approximately 41,000 clones, over 70% of which are singletons, and 0.95% to 1.5% rests with the top ten. The source material was naive CD4+ T cells from PBMCs, cultured in vitro. Regarding subset: naive CD4+ T cells isolated by negative enrichment. This chain links TRBV19 with TRBJ1-2; 8 nucleotides line up with TRBD1. This sequence was found in an adult with COVID-19. CDR3 bases: TGTGCCAGTAGTACAACCAGCCTCGGACAGGGCCTTTTCTATGGCTACACCTTC. Translating it yields CASSTTSLGQGLFYGYTF.